This T cell receptor beta chain was profiled in a study of T cell repertoires in cytomegalovirus infection (dated by TCRdb to between 2019 and 2020). Some background on the complete study: Alongside well-studied HLA-B-restricted epitopes, the peptide stimulations were aimed at recently identified HLA-C-restricted CMV epitopes, whose presentation resists viral immunomodulation. Donor HLA type was relevant to the analysis, because carriage of CMV infection together with the matching HLA type was indicated by public TCR beta signatures. Paper-wide results and their limitations: The ex vivo response was dominated by HLA-C-restricted CMV-specific TCR beta clonotypes, which also provided the single most frequent clonotype in two of eight donors. In both this cohort and an independent cohort of some 380 donors, the cumulative frequency of public TCR beta family members distinguished carriers of CMV infection plus the relevant HLA type.

Trimming removed 4 bases from V and 16 bases from J; the gene matches leave 14 bases unexplained. The cysteine opens and the phenylalanine closes a CDR3 of 14 amino acids. CDR3 DNA is the only sequence kept; it has 42 bases, read in frame from the first base. The germline V gene (reference sequence) yields SGHKS for CDR1 and YYEKEE for CDR2. TCRdb lists the instrument as Illumina HiSeq 1500. The public reads were reanalyzed by TCRdb: fastp trimming at Q25, MiXCR alignment, in-frame beta chains only. CDR3 protein sequences are deduplicated, and each keeps its most common genes and DNA. This sample lists about 830,000 distinct CDR3 sequences; approximately 29% were detected once. Of the sample, 12% falls within the top ten clones. As concerns this clonotype: The clone's antigen remains unknown. Base qualities are missing; no much larger clone stands one base away.

Explained via the paper, the treatment or condition label denotes: in vitro stimulation with specific CMV peptide epitopes to enrich CMV-specific T cells. This TCR was recovered from a human donor in good health (CMV status not recorded). Some clones in this sample may be carry-over from other donors' samples. This chain is built from TRBV5-5 and TRBJ2-6, with 7 junctional bases fitting TRBD1. This specimen was cultured CD8+ T cells from PBMCs, taken from culture after CMV antigen stimulation. The CDR3 region: CASSASGTALFLTF. Here is the DNA: TGTGCCAGCAGCGCCTCCGGGACAGCCCTCTTTCTGACTTTC.